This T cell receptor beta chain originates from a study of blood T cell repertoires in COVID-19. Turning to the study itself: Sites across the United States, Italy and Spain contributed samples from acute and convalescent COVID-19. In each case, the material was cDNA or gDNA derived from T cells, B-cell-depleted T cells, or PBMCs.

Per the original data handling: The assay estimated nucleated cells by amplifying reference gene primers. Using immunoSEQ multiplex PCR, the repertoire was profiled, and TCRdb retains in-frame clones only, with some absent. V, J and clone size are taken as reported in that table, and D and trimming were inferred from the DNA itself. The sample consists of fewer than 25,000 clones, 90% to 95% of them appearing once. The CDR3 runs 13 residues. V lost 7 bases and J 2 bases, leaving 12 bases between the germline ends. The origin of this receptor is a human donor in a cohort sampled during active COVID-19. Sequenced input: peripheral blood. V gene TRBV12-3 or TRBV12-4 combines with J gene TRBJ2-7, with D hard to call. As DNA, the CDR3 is TGTGCCAGCACCACTAAGGCTACCTACGAGCAGTACTTC. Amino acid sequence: CASTTKATYEQYF.